The rows below give T cell receptor beta chains drawn from one sample of a study of human T cells and chemical hapten exposure. TCRdb re-analysed the RACE reads in MiXCR, keeping a single row per CDR3 protein. In the table there are about 350,000 distinct CDR3 sequences, about 6% of which are singletons. Sample: whole blood, taken in connection with sensitization to the hapten diphenylcyclopropenone (DPC). These receptors all come from a woman between 18 and 30 years old with alopecia areata. Some clones in this sample may be carry-over from other donors' samples. The conserved cysteine and the conserved F or W are not part of the CDR3 here. Clone size is given for some rows only: seen once, a few or many times, or a class if the clone is expanded.

J	V	size	CDR3
TRBJ1-2	TRBV19	many	ASRFGTERYGYT
TRBJ2-3	TRBV12-3/TRBV12-4	few	ASSPSEEIHTQY
TRBJ1-3	TRBV7-3	NA	ASSPRRY
TRBJ1-2	TRBV7-2	NA	ASSLGPTTQAYGYT
TRBJ2-3	TRBV6-4	many	ASSESVAGGRDTQY
TRBJ2-2	TRBV27	NA	ASSQTGIVGELF
TRBJ2-2	TRBV6-1	many	ASSEGQGAAGELF
TRBJ1-6	TRBV5-4	many	ASSLPLGMGNSPLH
TRBJ2-3	TRBV28	many	ASSPHNADTQY
TRBJ2-5	TRBV20-1	few	SANPLDRAETQY
TRBJ2-5	TRBV3-1	NA	ASSQGSGGGYSLARSQETQY
TRBJ1-1	TRBV7-3	many	ASSLTNRVNEAF
TRBJ2-2	TRBV4-3	few	ASSHALQGAGELF
TRBJ1-5	TRBV11-2	few	ASSLDRARPGQSVPQPQH
TRBJ1-1	TRBV6-1	NA	ASKGRTLMNTEAF
TRBJ1-4	TRBV6-6	many	ASLSLGSFNEKLF